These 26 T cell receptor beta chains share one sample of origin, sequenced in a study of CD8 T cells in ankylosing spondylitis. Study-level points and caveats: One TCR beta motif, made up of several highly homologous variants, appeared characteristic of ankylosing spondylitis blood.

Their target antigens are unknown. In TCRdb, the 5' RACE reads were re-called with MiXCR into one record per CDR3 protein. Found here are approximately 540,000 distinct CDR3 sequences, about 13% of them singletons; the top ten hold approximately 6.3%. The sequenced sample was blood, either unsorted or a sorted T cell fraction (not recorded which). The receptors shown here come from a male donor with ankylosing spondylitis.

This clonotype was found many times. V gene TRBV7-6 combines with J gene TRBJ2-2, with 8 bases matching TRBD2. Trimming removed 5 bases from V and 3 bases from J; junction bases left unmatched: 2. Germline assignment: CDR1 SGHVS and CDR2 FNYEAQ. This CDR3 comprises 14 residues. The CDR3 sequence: CASSPGGDTGELFF. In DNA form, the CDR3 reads TGTGCCAGCAGCCCCGGGGGGGACACCGGGGAGCTGTTTTTT.

CDR3 amino acids: CASSSVDGNTEAFF. The CDR3 region has the DNA TGCGCCAGCAGCTCTGTGGACGGGAACACTGAAGCTTTCTTT. This sequence joins TRBV5-1 and TRBJ1-1; D is unresolved. The V end was cut by 3 bases, the J end by 1 base, with 10 bases between. CDR3 length equals 14 residues. CDR1 is SGHRS, CDR2 YFSETQ, per germline. The full variable domain, its missing parts supplied by reference TRBV5-1 and TRBJ1-1, is KAGVTQTPRYLIKTRGQQVTLSCSPISGHRSVSWYQQTPGQGLQFLFEYFSETQRNKGNFPGRFSGRQFSNSRSEMNVSTLELGDSALYLCASSSVDGNTEAFFGQGTRLTVV.

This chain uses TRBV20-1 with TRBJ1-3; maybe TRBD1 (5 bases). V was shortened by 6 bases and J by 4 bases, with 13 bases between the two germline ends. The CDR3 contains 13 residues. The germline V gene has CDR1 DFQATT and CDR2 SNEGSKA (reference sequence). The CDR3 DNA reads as TGCAGTGCGCAGGGTCCCCAAGGAAACACCATATATTTT. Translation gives CSAQGPQGNTIYF.

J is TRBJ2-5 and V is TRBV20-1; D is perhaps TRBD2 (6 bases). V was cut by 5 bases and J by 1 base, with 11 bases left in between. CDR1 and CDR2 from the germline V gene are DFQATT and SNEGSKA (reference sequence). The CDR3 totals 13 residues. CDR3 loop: CSAGKAGQETQYF. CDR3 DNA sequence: TGCAGTGCTGGGAAAGCGGGCCAAGAGACCCAGTACTTC.

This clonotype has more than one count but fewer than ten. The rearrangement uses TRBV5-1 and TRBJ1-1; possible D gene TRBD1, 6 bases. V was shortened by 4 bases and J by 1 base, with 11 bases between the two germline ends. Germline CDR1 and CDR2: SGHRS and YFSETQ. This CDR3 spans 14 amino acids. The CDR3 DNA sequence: TGCGCCAGCAGCCCGGGGACAACGAACACTGAAGCTTTCTTT. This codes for CASSPGTTNTEAFF.

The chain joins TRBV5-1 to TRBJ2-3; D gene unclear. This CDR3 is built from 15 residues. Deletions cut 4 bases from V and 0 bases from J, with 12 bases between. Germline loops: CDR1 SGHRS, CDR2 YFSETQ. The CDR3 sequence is CASSRRALSTDTQYF. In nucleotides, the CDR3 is TGCGCCAGCAGCCGGCGTGCATTGAGCACAGATACGCAGTATTTT.

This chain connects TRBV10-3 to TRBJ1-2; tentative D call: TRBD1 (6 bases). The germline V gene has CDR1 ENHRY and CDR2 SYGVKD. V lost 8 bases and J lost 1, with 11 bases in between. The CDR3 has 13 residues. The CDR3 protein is CAIGDNNNYGYTF. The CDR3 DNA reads TGTGCCATCGGGGACAACAATAACTATGGCTACACCTTC.

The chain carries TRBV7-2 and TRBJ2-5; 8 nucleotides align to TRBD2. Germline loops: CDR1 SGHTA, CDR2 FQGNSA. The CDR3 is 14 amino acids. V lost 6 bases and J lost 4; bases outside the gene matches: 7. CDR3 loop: CASRRALAGETQYF. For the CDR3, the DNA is TGTGCCAGCAGACGAGCCCTAGCGGGAGAGACCCAGTACTTC.

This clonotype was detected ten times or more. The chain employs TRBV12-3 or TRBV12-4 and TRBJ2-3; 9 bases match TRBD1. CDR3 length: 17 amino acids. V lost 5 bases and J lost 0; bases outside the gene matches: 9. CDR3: CASSPGQGKGSTDTQYF. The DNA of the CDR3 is TGTGCCAGCAGTCCTGGACAGGGGAAGGGGAGCACAGATACGCAGTATTTT.

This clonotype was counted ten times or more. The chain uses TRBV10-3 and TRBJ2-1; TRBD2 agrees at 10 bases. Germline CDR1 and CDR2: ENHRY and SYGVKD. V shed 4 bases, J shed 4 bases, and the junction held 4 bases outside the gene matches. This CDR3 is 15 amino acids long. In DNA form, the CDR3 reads TGTGCCATCAGTGGGACTAGCGGACCTTACAATGAGCAGTTCTTC. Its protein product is CAISGTSGPYNEQFF.

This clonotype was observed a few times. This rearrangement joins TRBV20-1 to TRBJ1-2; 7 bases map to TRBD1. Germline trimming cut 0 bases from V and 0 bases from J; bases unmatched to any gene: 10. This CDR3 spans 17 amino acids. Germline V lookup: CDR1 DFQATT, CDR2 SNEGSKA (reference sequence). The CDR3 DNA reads TGCAGTGCTAGAGATCCCTTCAACAGGGGAACTAACTATGGCTACACCTTC. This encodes CSARDPFNRGTNYGYTF.

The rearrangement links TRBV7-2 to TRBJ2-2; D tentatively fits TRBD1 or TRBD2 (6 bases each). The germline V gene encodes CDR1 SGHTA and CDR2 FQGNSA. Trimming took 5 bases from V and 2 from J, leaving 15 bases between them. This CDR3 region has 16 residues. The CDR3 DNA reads TGTGCCAGCAGCCCCAGAGGGGGGATAAACACCGGGGAGCTGTTTTTT. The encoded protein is CASSPRGGINTGELFF. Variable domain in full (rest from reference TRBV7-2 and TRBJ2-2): GAGVSQSPSNKVTEKGKDVELRCDPISGHTALYWYRQSLGQGLEFLIYFQGNSAPDKSGLPSDRFSAERTGGSVSTLTIQRTQQEDSAVYLCASSPRGGINTGELFFGEGSRLTVL.

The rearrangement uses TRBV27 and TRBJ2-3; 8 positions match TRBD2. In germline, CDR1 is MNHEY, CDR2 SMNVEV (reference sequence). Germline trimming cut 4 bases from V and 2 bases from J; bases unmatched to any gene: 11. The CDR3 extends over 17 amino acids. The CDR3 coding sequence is TGTGCCAGCAGTTCCCCTTCAGGTAGCGGGAACACAGATACGCAGTATTTT. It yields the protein CASSSPSGSGNTDTQYF.

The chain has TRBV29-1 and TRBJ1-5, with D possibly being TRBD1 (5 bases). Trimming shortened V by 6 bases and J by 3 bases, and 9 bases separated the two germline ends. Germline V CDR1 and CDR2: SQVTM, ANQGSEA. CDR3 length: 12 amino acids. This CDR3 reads CSVQDFNQPQHF. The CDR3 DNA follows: TGCAGCGTACAGGATTTCAATCAGCCCCAGCATTTT.

CDR3: CSAARGGEYQETQYF. The CDR3 DNA is TGCAGTGCTGCCAGGGGGGGCGAGTACCAAGAGACCCAGTACTTC. The rearrangement joins TRBV20-1 to TRBJ2-5; possibly TRBD1 or TRBD2 for D (7 bases each). This CDR3 has 15 amino acids. Germline V gene lookup returns CDR1 DFQATT and CDR2 SNEGSKA (reference sequence). Trimming removed 5 bases from V and 0 bases from J, with 16 bases in between.

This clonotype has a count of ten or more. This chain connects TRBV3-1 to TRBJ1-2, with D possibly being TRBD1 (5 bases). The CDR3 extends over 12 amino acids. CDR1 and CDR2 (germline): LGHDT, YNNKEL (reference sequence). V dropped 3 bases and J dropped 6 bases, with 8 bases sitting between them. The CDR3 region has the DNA TGTGCCAGCAGCCAGACAGTAGATGGCTACACCTTC. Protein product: CASSQTVDGYTF.

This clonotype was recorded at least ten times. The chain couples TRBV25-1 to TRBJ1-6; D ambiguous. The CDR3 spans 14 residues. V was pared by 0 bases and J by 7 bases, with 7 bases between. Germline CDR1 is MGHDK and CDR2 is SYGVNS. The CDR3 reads CASSEYYWNSPLHF. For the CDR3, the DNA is TGTGCCAGCAGTGAATATTATTGGAATTCACCCCTCCACTTT.

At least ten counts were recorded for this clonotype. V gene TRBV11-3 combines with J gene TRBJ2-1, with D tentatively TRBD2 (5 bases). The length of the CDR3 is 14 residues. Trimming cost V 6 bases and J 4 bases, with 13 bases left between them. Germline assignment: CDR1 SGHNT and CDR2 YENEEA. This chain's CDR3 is CASSPYSDYNEQFF. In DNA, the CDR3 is TGTGCCAGCAGTCCGTATAGCGATTACAATGAGCAGTTCTTC.

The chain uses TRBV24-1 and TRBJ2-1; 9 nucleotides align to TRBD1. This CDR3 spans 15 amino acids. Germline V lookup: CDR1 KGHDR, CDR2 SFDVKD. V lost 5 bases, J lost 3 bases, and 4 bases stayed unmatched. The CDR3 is CATSVGTGRYNEQFF. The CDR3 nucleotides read TGTGCCACCAGTGTTGGGACAGGGCGCTACAATGAGCAGTTCTTC.

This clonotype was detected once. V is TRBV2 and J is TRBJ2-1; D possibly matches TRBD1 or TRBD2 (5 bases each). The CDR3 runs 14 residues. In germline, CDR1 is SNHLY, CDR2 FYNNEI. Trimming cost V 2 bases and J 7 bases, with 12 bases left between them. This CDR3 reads CASSERWGINEQFF. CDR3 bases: TGTGCCAGCAGTGAACGCTGGGGGATTAATGAGCAGTTCTTC.

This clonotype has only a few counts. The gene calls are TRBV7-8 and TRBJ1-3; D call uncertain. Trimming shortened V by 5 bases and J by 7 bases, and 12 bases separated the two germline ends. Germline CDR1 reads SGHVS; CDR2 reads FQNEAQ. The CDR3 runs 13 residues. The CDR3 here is CASSPHHSNTIYF. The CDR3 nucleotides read TGTGCCAGCAGCCCCCACCACTCTAACACCATATATTTT.

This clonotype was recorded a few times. The CDR3 sequence: CASSDWRGLANQPQHF. In DNA form, the CDR3 reads TGTGCCAGCAGTGACTGGAGGGGATTAGCGAATCAGCCCCAGCATTTT. The V and J genes are TRBV6-5 and TRBJ1-5; maybe TRBD1 (5 bases). Per the germline V gene, CDR1 is MNHEY and CDR2 is SVGAGI. Deletions cut 5 bases from V and 4 bases from J, with 18 bases between. The CDR3 runs 16 residues.

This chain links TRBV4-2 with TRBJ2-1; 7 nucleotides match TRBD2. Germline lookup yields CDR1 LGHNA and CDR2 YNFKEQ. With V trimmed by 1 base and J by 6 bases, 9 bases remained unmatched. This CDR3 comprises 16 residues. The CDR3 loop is CASSQGPTSSGNEQFF. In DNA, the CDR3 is TGTGCCAGCAGCCAAGGTCCGACTAGCAGTGGCAATGAGCAGTTCTTC.

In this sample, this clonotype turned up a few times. CDR3 loop: CASSLDSSRPELFF. The CDR3 coding sequence is TGTGCCAGCAGCTTAGATTCATCTCGGCCAGAGTTGTTCTTC. The rearrangement links TRBV7-2 to TRBJ2-1; D call uncertain. V shed 1 base and J shed 15 bases, with 19 bases lying between them. The CDR3 runs to 14 residues. Per germline, CDR1 SGHTA and CDR2 FQGNSA.

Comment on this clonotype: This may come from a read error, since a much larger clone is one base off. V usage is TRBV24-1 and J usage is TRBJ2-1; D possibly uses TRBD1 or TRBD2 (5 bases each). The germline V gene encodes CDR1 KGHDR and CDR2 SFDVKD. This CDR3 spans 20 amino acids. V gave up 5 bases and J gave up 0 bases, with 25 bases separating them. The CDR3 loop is CATSGGGRLKVGSSYNEQFF. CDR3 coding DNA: TGTGCCACCAGTGGTGGGGGACGGCTTAAGGTGGGCAGCTCCTACAATGAGCAGTTCTTC.

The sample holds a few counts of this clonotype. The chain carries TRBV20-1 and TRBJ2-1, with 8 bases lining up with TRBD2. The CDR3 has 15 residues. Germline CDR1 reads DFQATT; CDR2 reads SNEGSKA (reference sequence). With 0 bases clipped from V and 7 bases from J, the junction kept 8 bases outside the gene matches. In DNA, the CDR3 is TGCAGTGCTAGAGAGCCTATAGCGGGGCGTAATGAGCAGTTCTTC. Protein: CSAREPIAGRNEQFF.